Presented here are 15 T cell receptor beta chains from one specimen sequenced in a study of T-cell reconstitution after alpha-beta-depleted transplantation in children (dated by TCRdb to about 2016). The library was generated by PCR. TCRdb lists the instrument as Illumina HiSeq 2500. TCR library preparation used molecular barcoding, with unique molecular identifiers applied to normalize quantification of the TCRbeta repertoire. TCRdb reanalyzed the raw reads on its own, using fastp at Q25 for trimming and MiXCR for clone calling, and kept in-frame beta chains. One record per CDR3 amino acid sequence lists the most common genes and DNA. This sample is represented by 190,000 or so distinct CDR3 sequences; approximately 15% of them were singletons. 13% of the sample is taken by the ten largest. Source: PBMCs from the stem cell graft donor, taken from the stem cell graft. These TCRs come from a human donor who donated a stem cell graft to a child with acute lymphoblastic leukemia.

This clonotype was seen ten or more times. The chain links TRBV29-1 to TRBJ1-5; D is possibly TRBD1 (6 bases). The CDR3 runs 13 residues. Germline CDR1 is SQVTM and CDR2 is ANQGSEA. Trimming removed 4 bases at V and 2 bases at J, with 9 bases between. CDR3 loop: CSVGAGGNQPQHF. In DNA form, the CDR3 reads TGCAGCGTTGGTGCAGGGGGCAATCAGCCCCAGCATTTT.

V usage is TRBV10-3 and J usage is TRBJ2-7, with D perhaps TRBD1 (6 bases). Germline CDR1 ENHRY, CDR2 SYGVKD. The CDR3 runs 16 residues. Trimming removed 4 bases at V and 5 bases at J, with 21 bases between. The CDR3 coding sequence is TGTGCCATCAGTGGACGTGGACAGTCGACTGGGGACGAGCAGTACTTC. Translating it yields CAISGRGQSTGDEQYF.

This clonotype was detected a few times. V and J are TRBV5-1 and TRBJ2-5, with a weak D call TRBD2 (5 bases). The germline V gene has CDR1 SGHRS and CDR2 YFSETQ. Trimming removed 3 bases at V and 2 bases at J, with 11 bases between. CDR3 length equals 14 residues. The CDR3 sequence: CASSWAGMQETQYF. CDR3 bases: TGCGCCAGCAGCTGGGCCGGGATGCAAGAGACCCAGTACTTC.

This chain connects TRBV20-1 to TRBJ2-7, with 7 bases that match TRBD2. J lost 4 bases, V lost 0 bases, and 9 bases had no gene match. Germline V gives CDR1 DFQATT, CDR2 SNEGSKA (reference sequence). The CDR3 covers 15 residues. This chain's CDR3 is CSARDHPSGDYEQYF. CDR3 nucleotides: TGCAGTGCTAGAGATCATCCCAGCGGGGATTACGAGCAGTACTTC.

In its sample, this clonotype was seen a few times. The J gene is TRBJ2-1, the V gene TRBV12-3 or TRBV12-4, with TRBD2 identical over 9 bases. The CDR3 is 16 amino acids. The trim removed 5 bases at V and 8 bases at J, leaving 13 bases unmatched. CDR3 DNA sequence: TGTGCCAGCAGTCCCTCGGGGGTAGCGGGAGCCTATGAGCAGTTCTTC. Translation: CASSPSGVAGAYEQFF.

With respect to this clonotype: A read error may be the cause here, since a much bigger clone is one base away. The V gene is TRBV5-1, the J gene TRBJ2-7, with D unclear. The CDR3 is 13 amino acids. CDR1 SGHRS and CDR2 YFSETQ come from the germline V gene. The CDR3 sequence is CARSLSRGYEQYF. CDR3 bases: TGCGCCAGAAGCTTAAGTCGAGGCTACGAGCAGTACTTC.

A remark on this clonotype: A much larger clone lies one base from this, so it may be a read error. The rearrangement links TRBV5-1 to TRBJ2-7; D is ambiguous. Germline assignment: CDR1 SGHRS and CDR2 YFSETQ. The V and J ends lost 0 bases and 12 bases respectively, with 13 bases between them. There are 12 residues in the CDR3. The CDR3 loop is CASSLDSRGWYF. CDR3 sequence (DNA): TGCGCCAGCAGCTTGGACAGCCGCGGTTGGTACTTC.

There are many counts of this clonotype. The chain is built from TRBV10-3 and TRBJ1-3, with no clear D. CDR1 is ENHRY and CDR2 is SYGVKD in the germline V gene. Trimming cost V 5 bases and J 4 bases, with 3 bases left between them. The CDR3 extends over 11 amino acids. The CDR3: CAISKGNTIYF. The CDR3 DNA is TGTGCCATCAGTAAAGGAAACACCATATATTTT.

There are many counts of this clonotype. The genes are TRBV29-1 and TRBJ2-7; 10 nucleotides line up with TRBD2. Germline values: CDR1 SQVTM, CDR2 ANQGSEA. Trimming at V came to 3 bases and at J to 7 bases, leaving 12 bases not matched to a gene. The CDR3 spans 15 residues. CDR3 loop: CSVDFPSGRSGEQYF. For the CDR3, the DNA is TGCAGCGTTGATTTTCCTAGCGGGAGATCGGGTGAGCAGTACTTC.

This clonotype was recorded at least ten times. J is TRBJ1-1 and V is TRBV12-3 or TRBV12-4; D gene ambiguous. V was clipped by 11 bases and J by 3 bases, with 13 bases between them. The CDR3 spans 12 residues. Here the CDR3 DNA reads TGTGCCTTCCTCGGCAGTTACACTGAAGCTTTCTTT. Translating gives CAFLGSYTEAFF.

This clonotype is deemed medium-sized. The chain combines TRBV5-1 with TRBJ2-3; D is undetermined. The V gene's germline CDR1 is SGHRS and CDR2 YFSETQ. This CDR3 spans 14 amino acids. V lost 5 bases, J lost 2 bases, and 12 bases lay in between. The CDR3 loop is CASRIETATDTQYF. The CDR3 DNA reads TGCGCCAGCAGAATTGAGACGGCCACAGATACGCAGTATTTT.

V usage is TRBV7-2 and J usage is TRBJ2-7; TRBD2 matches at 10 bases. The CDR3 consists of 16 residues. Germline loops: CDR1 SGHTA, CDR2 FQGNSA. The ends lost 5 bases at V and 5 bases at J; junction bases unmatched: 12. CDR3 sequence reads: CASSRAPSGRAHEQYF. The CDR3 DNA is TGTGCCAGCAGCCGCGCCCCAAGCGGGAGGGCCCACGAGCAGTACTTC. The whole variable domain, remainder taken from reference TRBV7-2 and TRBJ2-7, is GAGVSQSPSNKVTEKGKDVELRCDPISGHTALYWYRQSLGQGLEFLIYFQGNSAPDKSGLPSDRFSAERTGGSVSTLTIQRTQQEDSAVYLCASSRAPSGRAHEQYFGPGTRLTVT.

The CDR3 DNA is TGTGCCAGTAGCGCCCAGGGTCGGAACGGCTACACCTTC. Translation gives CASSAQGRNGYTF. The chain carries TRBV19 and TRBJ1-2; TRBD1 might be the D (5 bases). Trimming cost V 6 bases and J 8 bases, with 16 bases left between them. This CDR3 comprises 13 residues. The germline V gene has CDR1 LNHDA and CDR2 SQIVND (reference sequence).

This clonotype was picked up many times. The chain is built from TRBV6-1 and TRBJ2-5; D is perhaps TRBD2 (5 bases). Germline V gene lookup returns CDR1 MNHNS and CDR2 SASEGT. The germline V and J ends were trimmed by 1 base and 0 bases, with 12 bases remaining between them. This CDR3 has 16 amino acids. CDR3 in amino acids: CASSEGRGIYQETQYF. The DNA of the CDR3 is TGTGCCAGCAGTGAAGGAAGAGGGATATACCAAGAGACCCAGTACTTC.

For this clonotype: A much larger clonotype is one base distant, so this may be a read error. The J gene is TRBJ2-1, the V gene TRBV3-1; D gene ambiguous. CDR1 and CDR2 (germline): LGHDT, YNNKEL (reference sequence). The CDR3 extends over 14 amino acids. DNA of the CDR3: TGTGCCAACAGCCAAGGTAGGGTCTCTAATGAGCAGTTCTTC. Translating it yields CANSQGRVSNEQFF.